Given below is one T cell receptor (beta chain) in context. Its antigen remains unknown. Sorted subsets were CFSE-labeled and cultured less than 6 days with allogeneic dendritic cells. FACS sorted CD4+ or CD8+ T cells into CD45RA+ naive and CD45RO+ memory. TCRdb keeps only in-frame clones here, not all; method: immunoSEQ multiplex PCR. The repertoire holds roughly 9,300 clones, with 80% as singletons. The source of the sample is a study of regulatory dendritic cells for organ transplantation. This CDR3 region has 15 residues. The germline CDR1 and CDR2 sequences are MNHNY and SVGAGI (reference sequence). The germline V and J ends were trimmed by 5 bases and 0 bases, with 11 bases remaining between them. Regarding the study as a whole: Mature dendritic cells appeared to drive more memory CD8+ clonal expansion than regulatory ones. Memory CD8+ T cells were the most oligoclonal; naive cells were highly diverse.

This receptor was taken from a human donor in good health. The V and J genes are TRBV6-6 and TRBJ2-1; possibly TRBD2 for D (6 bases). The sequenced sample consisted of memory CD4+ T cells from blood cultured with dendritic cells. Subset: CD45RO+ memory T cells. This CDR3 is CASSMGGSSYNEQFF. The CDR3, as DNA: TGTGCCAGCAGTATGGGGGGTAGCTCCTACAATGAGCAGTTCTTC.